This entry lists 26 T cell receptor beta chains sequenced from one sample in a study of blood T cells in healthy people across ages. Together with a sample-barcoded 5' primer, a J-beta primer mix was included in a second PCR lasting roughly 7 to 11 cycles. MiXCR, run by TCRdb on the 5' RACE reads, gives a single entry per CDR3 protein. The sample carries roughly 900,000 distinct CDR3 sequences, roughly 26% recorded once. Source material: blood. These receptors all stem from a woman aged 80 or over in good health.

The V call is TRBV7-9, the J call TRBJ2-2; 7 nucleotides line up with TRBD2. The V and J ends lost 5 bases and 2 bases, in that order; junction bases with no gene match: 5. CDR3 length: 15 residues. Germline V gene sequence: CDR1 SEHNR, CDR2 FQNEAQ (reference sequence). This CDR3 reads CASSPRESNTGELFF. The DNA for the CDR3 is TGTGCCAGCAGCCCGCGGGAGTCCAACACCGGGGAGCTGTTTTTT.

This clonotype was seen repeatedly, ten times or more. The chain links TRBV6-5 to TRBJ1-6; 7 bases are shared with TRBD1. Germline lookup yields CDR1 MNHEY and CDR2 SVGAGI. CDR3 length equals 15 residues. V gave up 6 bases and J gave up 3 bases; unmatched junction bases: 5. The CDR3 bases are TGTGCCAGCAGCGACCGGGACAGCTATAATTCACCCCTCCACTTT. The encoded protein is CASSDRDSYNSPLHF.

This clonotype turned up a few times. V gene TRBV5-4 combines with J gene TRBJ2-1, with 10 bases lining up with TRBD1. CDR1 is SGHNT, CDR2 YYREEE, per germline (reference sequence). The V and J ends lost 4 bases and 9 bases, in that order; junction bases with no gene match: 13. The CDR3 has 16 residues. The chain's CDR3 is CASSTTGTGDVFEQFF. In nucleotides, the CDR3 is TGTGCCAGCAGCACCACCGGGACAGGGGATGTCTTTGAGCAGTTCTTC.

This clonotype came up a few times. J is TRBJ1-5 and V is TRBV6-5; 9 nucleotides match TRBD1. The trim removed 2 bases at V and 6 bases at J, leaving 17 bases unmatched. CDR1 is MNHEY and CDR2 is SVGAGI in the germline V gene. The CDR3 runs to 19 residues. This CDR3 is CASSYDPGQGSMAGQPQHF. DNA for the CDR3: TGTGCCAGCAGTTACGACCCGGGACAGGGATCAATGGCGGGTCAGCCCCAGCATTTT.

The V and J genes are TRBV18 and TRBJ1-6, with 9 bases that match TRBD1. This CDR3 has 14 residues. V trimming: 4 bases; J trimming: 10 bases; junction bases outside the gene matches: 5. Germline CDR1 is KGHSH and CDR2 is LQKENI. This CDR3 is CASSRDRDKSPLHF. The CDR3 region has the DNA TGTGCCAGCTCACGGGACAGGGACAAATCACCCCTCCACTTT.

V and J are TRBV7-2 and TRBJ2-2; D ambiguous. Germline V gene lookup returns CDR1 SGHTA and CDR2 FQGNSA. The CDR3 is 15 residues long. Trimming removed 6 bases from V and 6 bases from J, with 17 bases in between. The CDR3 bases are TGTGCCAGCAGTTTGGGTCGGGTCCACGCCGGGGAGCTGTTTTTT. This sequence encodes CASSLGRVHAGELFF. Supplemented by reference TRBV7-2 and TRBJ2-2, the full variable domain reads GAGVSQSPSNKVTEKGKDVELRCDPISGHTALYWYRQSLGQGLEFLIYFQGNSAPDKSGLPSDRFSAERTGGSVSTLTIQRTQQEDSAVYLCASSLGRVHAGELFFGEGSRLTVL.

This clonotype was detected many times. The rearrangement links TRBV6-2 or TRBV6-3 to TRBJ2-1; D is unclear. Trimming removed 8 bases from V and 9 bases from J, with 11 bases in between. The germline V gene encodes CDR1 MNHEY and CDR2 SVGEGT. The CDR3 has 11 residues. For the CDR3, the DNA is TGTGCCAGCCTAAACTTAGGTGAGCAGTTCTTC. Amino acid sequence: CASLNLGEQFF.

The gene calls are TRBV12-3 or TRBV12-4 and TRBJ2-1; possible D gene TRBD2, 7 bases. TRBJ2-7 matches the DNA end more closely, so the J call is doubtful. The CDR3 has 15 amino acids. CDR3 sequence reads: CASRDTGGSYNEQYF. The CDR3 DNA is TGTGCCAGCAGGGACACGGGGGGCTCCTACAATGAGCAGTACTTC.

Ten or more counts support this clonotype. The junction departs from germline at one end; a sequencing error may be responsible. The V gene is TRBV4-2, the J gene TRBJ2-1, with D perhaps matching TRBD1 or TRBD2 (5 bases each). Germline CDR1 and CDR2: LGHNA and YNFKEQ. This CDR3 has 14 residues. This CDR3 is CASSLTGTYKEQFF. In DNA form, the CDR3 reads TGTGCCAGCAGCCTCACGGGGACCTACAAAGAGCAGTTCTTC.

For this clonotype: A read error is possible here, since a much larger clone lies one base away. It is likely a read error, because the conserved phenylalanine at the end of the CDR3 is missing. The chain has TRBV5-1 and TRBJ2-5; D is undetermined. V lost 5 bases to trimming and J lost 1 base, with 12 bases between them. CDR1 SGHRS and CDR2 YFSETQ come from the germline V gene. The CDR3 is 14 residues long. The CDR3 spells CASREGQTQETQYI. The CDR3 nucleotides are TGCGCCAGCAGAGAAGGGCAGACCCAAGAGACCCAGTACATC.

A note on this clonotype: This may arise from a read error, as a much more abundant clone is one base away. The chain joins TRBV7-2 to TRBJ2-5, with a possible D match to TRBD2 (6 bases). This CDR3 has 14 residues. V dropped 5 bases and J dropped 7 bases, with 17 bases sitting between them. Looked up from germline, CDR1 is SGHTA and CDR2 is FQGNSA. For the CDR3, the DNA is TGTGCCAGCAGCCCAGGGACTGTAGGTGGGACCCAGTACTTC. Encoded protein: CASSPGTVGGTQYF.

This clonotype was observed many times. The CDR3 spells CASALLYYTDTQYF. CDR3 nucleotide sequence: TGTGCCAGCGCCCTGCTCTACTACACAGATACGCAGTATTTT. This chain links TRBV6-5 with TRBJ2-3, with D hard to call. The CDR3 is 14 amino acids. Trimming pared 8 bases from V and 2 bases from J, leaving 14 bases between. Germline values: CDR1 MNHEY, CDR2 SVGAGI.

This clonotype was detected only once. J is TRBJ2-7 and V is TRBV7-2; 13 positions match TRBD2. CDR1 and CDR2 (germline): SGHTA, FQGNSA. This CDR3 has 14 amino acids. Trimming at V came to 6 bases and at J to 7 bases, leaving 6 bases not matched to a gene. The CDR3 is CASSLLAGGREQYF. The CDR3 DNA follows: TGTGCCAGCAGTTTACTAGCGGGGGGGCGTGAGCAGTACTTC.

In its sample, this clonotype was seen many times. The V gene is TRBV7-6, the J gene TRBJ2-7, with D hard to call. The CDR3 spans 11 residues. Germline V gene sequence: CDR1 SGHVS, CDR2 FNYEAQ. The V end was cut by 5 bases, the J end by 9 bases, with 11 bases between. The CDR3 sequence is CASSPDIRQYF. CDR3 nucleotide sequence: TGTGCCAGCAGCCCCGACATACGGCAGTACTTC.

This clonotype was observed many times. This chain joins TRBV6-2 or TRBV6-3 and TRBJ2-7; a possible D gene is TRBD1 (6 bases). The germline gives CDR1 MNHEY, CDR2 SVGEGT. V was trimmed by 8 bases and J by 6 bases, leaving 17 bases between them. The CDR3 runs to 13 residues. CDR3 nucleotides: TGTGCCAGCGGCGACAGGTCCCTCCGCGAGCAGTACTTC. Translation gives CASGDRSLREQYF.

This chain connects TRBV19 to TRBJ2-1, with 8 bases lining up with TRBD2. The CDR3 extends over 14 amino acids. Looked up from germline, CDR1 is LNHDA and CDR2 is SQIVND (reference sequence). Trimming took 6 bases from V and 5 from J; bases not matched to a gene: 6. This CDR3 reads CASRAGGLNNEQFF. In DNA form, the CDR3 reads TGTGCCAGTAGGGCGGGGGGCCTAAACAATGAGCAGTTCTTC.

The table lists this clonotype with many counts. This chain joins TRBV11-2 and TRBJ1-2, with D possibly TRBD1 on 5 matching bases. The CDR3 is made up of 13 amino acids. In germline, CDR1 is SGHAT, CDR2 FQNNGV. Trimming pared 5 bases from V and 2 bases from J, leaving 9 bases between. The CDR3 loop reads CASSIGGNYGYTF. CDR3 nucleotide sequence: TGTGCCAGCAGCATCGGGGGAAACTATGGCTACACCTTC.

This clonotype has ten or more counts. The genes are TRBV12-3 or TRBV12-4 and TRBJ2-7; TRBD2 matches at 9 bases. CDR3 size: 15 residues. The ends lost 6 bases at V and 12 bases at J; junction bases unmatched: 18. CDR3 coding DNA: TGTGCCAGCAGCCTTAGCGGGGGAGAACCGAGTAAGCGGTACTTC. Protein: CASSLSGGEPSKRYF.

In DNA form, the CDR3 reads TGCGCCAGCAGCCAAGATCGGGGGGACAGGCGGAACTATGGCTACACCTTC. It is translated as CASSQDRGDRRNYGYTF. The chain joins TRBV4-1 to TRBJ1-2; 8 nucleotides align to TRBD1. The CDR3 extends over 17 amino acids. V gave up 0 bases and J gave up 2 bases; unmatched junction bases: 8. Looked up from germline, CDR1 is MGHRA and CDR2 is YSYEKL.

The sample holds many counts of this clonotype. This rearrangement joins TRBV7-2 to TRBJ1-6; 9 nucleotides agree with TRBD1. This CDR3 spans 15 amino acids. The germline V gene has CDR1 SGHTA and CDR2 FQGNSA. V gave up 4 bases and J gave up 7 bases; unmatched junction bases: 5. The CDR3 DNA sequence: TGTGCCAGCAGCTCAGCCGGGACAGGGAATTCACCCCTCCACTTT. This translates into CASSSAGTGNSPLHF.

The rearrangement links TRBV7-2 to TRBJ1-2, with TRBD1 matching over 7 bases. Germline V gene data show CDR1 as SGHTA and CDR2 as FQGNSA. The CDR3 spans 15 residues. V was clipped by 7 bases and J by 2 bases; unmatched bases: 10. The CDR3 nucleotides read TGTGCCAGCACCCTAGACAGGGCCCCAAACTATGGCTACACCTTC. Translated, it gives CASTLDRAPNYGYTF.

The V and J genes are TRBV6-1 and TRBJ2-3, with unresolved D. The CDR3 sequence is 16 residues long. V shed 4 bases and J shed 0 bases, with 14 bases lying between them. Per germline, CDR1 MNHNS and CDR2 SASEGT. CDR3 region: CASSAFWGTSTDTQYF. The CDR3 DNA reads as TGTGCCAGCAGTGCTTTTTGGGGAACTAGCACAGATACGCAGTATTTT.

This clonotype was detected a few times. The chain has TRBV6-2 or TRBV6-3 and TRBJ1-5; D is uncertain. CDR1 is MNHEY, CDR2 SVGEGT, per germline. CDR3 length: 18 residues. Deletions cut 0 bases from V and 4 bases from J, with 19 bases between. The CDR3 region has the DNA TGTGCCAGCAGTTACTCCCTAGGTCTTCAGAGGCATAATCAGCCCCAGCATTTT. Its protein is CASSYSLGLQRHNQPQHF.

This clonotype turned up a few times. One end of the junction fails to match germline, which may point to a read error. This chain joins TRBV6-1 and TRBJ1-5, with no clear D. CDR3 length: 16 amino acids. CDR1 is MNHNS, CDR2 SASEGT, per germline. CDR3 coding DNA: TGTGCCTGCAGTCTACCCCGCGGCTATAGCAATCAGCCCCAGCATTTT. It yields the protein CACSLPRGYSNQPQHF.

The CDR3 spells CAWSGGEKLFF. Here the CDR3 DNA reads TGTGCCTGGAGTGGGGGTGAAAAACTGTTTTTT. The chain combines TRBV30 with TRBJ1-4; D call uncertain. The V gene's germline CDR1 is GTSNPN and CDR2 SVGIG (reference sequence). The CDR3 runs 11 residues. Trimming took off 1 base at V and 7 bases at J, with 4 bases between the two ends. Drawing the rest from reference TRBV30 and TRBJ1-4, the complete variable domain is SQTIHQWPATLVQPVGSPLSLECTVEGTSNPNLYWYRQAAGRGLQLLFYSVGIGQISSEVPQNLSASRPQDRQFILSSKKLLLSDSGFYLCAWSGGEKLFFGSGTQLSVL.

CDR3 in amino acids: CASSVDPGPATNEKLFF. CDR3 coding DNA: TGTGCCAGCAGCGTAGACCCGGGACCTGCAACTAATGAAAAACTGTTTTTT. This chain joins TRBV9 and TRBJ1-4; TRBD1 is a possible D gene (5 bases). Germline CDR1 is SGDLS and CDR2 is YYNGEE. V was pared by 0 bases and J by 0 bases, with 12 bases between. This CDR3 is 17 amino acids long.